Sequencing of this T cell receptor (beta chain) was carried out in a study of vaccination and CD4 T cells after COVID-19. The sample holds a few counts of this clonotype. Its antigen is currently unknown. Its ends do not fully match the called genes, so a read error is possible. Sequence data for DNA of cultured CD4+ T cells were generated by the Oncomine TCR Beta short-read assay. From cultured CD4+ T cells, genomic DNA was extracted. TCRdb re-derived calls from the PCR reads in MiXCR, one entry per CDR3 protein. The repertoire holds about 21,000 distinct CDR3 sequences, with roughly 29% as singletons. Stated treatment: approximately nine-day PBMC culture with coronavirus spike peptide pools or control peptides (ViraFEST assay). The TCR was taken from a human donor with COVID-19. The specimen sequenced was cultured CD4+ T cells from blood.

The CDR3 DNA sequence: TGTGCCAGCAGGGAAGGAGGACTTGCAAGGAACACCGGGGAGCTGTTTTTT. It encodes CASREGGLARNTGELFF. V is TRBV2 and J is TRBJ2-2; a weak D match, TRBD2 (5 bases). The V gene's germline CDR1 is SNHLY and CDR2 FYNNEI. The CDR3 sequence is 17 residues long. Full variable domain (missing parts from reference TRBV2 and TRBJ2-2): EPEVTQTPSHQVTQMGQEVILRCVPISNHLYFYWYRQILGQKVEFLVSFYNNEISEKSEIFDDQFSVERPDGSNFTLKIRSTKLEDSAMYFCASREGGLARNTGELFFGEGSRLTVL.